This T cell receptor (beta chain) was sequenced during a study of T cell changes during pregnancy in multiple sclerosis. CDR3 length: 14 residues. Germline loops: CDR1 MDHEN, CDR2 SYDVKM. V was clipped by 6 bases and J by 4 bases, with 13 bases between them. Profiled with immunoSEQ multiplex PCR; TCRdb holds only in-frame clones, not every one. The sample shows some 38,000 clones, approximately 94% of them seen only once. The clonotype was recovered from a female donor with multiple sclerosis, enrolled in a pregnancy study. J is TRBJ1-5 and V is TRBV28; D not certain. The source material was CD4+ T cells from peripheral blood mononuclear cells, sampled in the second trimester of pregnancy. The CDR3 sequence is CASRESGRNQPQHF. The DNA for the CDR3 is TGTGCCAGCAGAGAGTCCGGGAGGAATCAGCCCCAGCATTTT.